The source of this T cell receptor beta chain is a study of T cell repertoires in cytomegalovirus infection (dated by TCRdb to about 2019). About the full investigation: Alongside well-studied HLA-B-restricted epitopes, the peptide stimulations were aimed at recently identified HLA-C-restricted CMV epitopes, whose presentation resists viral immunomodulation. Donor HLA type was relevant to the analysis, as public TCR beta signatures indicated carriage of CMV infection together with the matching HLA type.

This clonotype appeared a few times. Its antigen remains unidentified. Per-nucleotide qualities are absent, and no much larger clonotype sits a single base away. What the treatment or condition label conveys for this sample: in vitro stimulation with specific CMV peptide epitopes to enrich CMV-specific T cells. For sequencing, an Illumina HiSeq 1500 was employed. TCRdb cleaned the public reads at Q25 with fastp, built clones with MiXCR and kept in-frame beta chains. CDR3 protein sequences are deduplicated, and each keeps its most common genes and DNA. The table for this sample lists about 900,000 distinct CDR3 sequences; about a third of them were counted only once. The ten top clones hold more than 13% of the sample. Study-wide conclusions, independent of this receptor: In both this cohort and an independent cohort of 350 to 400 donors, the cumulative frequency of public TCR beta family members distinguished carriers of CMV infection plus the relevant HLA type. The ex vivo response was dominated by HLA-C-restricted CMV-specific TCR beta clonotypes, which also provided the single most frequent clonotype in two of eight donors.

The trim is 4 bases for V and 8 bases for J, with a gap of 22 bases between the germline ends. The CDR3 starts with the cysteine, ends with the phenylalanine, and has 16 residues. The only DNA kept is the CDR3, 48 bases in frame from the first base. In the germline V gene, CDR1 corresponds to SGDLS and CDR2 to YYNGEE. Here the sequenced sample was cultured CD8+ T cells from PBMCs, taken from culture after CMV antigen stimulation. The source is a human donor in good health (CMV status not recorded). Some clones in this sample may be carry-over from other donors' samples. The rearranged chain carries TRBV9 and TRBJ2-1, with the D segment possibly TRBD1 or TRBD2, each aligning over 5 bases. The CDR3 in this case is CASSPSGGVWRDEQFF. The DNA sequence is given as TGTGCCAGCAGCCCCTCTGGGGGAGTCTGGCGGGATGAGCAGTTCTTC.